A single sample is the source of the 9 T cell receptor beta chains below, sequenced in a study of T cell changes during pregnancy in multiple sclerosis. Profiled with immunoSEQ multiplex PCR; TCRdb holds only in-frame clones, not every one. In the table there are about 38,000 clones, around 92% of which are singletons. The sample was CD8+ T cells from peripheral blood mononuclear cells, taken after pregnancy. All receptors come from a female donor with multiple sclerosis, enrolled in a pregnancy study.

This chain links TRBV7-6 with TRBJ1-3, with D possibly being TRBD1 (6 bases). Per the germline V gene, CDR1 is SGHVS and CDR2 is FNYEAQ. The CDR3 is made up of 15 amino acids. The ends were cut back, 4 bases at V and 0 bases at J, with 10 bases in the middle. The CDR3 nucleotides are TGTGCCAGCAGCTCCAGGGGAATCTCTGGAAACACCATATATTTT. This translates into CASSSRGISGNTIYF.

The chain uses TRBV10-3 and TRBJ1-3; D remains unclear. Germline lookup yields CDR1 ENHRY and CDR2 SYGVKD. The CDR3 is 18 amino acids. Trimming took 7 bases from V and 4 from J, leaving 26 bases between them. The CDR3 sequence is CAITTTPNERRMGNTIYF. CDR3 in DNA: TGTGCCATCACTACGACACCCAACGAACGTAGAATGGGAAACACCATATATTTT.

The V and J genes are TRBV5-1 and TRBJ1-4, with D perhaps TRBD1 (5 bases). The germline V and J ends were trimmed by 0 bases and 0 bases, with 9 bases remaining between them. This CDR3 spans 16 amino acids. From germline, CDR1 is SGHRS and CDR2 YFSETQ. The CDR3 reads CASSLGQLATNEKLFF. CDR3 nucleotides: TGCGCCAGCAGCTTGGGACAGCTTGCAACTAATGAAAAACTGTTTTTT.

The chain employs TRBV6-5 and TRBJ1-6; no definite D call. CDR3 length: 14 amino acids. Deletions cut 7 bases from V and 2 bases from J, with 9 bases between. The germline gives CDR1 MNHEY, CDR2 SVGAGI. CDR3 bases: TGTGCCAGCACCTGGTCGGCCTATAATTCACCCCTCCACTTT. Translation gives CASTWSAYNSPLHF.

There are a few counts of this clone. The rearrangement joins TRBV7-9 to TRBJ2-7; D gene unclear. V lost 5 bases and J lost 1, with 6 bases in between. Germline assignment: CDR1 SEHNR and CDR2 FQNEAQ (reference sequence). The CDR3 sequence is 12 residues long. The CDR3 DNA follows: TGTGCCAGCAGCCCCCGGTCCTACGAGCAGTACTTC. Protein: CASSPRSYEQYF.

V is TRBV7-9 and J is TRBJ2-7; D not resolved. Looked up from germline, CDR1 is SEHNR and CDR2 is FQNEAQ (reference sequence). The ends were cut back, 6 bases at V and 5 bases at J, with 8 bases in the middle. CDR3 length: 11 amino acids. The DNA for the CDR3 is TGTGCCAGCAGTTCCCTCCACGAGCAGTACTTC. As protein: CASSSLHEQYF.

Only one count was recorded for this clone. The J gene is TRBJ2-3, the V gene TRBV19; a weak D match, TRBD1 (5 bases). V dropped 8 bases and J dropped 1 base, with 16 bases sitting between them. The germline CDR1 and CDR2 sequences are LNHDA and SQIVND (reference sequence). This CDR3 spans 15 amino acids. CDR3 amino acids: CASSLVVGGTDTQYF. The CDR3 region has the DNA TGTGCCAGTTCCCTGGTCGTAGGGGGCACAGATACGCAGTATTTT.

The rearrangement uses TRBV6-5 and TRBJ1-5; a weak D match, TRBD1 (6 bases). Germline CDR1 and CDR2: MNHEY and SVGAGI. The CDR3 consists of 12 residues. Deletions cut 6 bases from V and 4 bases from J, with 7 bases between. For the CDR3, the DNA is TGTGCCAGCAGACAGGGTAATCAGCCCCAGCATTTT. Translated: CASRQGNQPQHF.

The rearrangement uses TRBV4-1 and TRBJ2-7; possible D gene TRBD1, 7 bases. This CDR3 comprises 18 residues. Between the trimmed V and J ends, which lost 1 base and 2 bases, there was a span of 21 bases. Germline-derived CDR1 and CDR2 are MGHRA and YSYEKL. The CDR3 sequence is CASSQVGGVGRGAYEQYF. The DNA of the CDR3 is TGCGCCAGCAGCCAAGTAGGGGGCGTAGGGCGGGGTGCCTACGAGCAGTACTTC.